Each of the 4 T cell receptor beta chains below was sequenced from the same sample in a study of T-cell memory formation after mild COVID-19 (dated by TCRdb to the early 2020s). Libraries were constructed by 5' RACE. TCRdb shows the sequencer as Illumina NovaSeq 6000. Using fastp trimming at Q25 and MiXCR clonotype assembly, TCRdb reanalyzed the public sequencing data and kept in-frame beta chains. Each CDR3 protein appears once, grouped with its most common genes and DNA. This sample gives hundreds of thousands of distinct CDR3 sequences in total; about a fifth of them show up just once. Approximately 8% of the sample goes to the ten largest clones. The material sequenced was PBMCs or a T cell subset sorted from them (not recorded which). Receptors originate from an adult woman who had mild COVID-19 (a few samples of this study predate the infection). The sample titles of this study are shuffled in the database, so cell type and time point are left out; the donor was told from shared clones.

The chain carries TRBV7-9 and TRBJ2-3; D is unclear. Germline V gene data show CDR1 as SEHNR and CDR2 as FQNEAQ (reference sequence). The CDR3 runs 17 residues. V lost 4 bases and J lost 3, with 20 bases in between. In nucleotides, the CDR3 is TGTGCCAGCAGCTCCAATCCCTTAGCAATGGGGACAGATACGCAGTATTTT. Translated, it gives CASSSNPLAMGTDTQYF. The entire variable domain, with the rest obtained from reference TRBV7-9 and TRBJ2-3, is as follows: DTGVSQNPRHKITKRGQNVTFRCDPISEHNRLYWYRQTLGQGPEFLTYFQNEAQLEKSRLLSDRFSAERPKGSFSTLEIQRTEQGDSAMYLCASSSNPLAMGTDTQYFGPGTRLTVL.

This clonotype was seen only a few times. The chain joins TRBV5-6 to TRBJ2-1; TRBD2 matches at 13 bases. The V gene's germline CDR1 is SGHDT and CDR2 YYEEEE. This CDR3 comprises 16 residues. After removal of 3 bases from V and 9 bases from J, the junction contained 9 bases not matched to a gene. CDR3 DNA sequence: TGTGCCAGCAGCTCTGGACTAGCGGGGGAATGGGGTGAGCAGTTCTTC. Protein: CASSSGLAGEWGEQFF. Combining the CDR3 with reference TRBV5-6 and TRBJ2-1 gives the whole variable domain DAGVTQSPTHLIKTRGQQVTLRCSPKSGHDTVSWYQQALGQGPQFIFQYYEEEERQRGNFPDRFSGHQFPNYSSELNVNALLLGDSALYLCASSSGLAGEWGEQFFGPGTRLTVL.

The rearrangement joins TRBV6-5 to TRBJ1-5; D remains ambiguous. V gave up 6 bases and J gave up 2 bases, with 14 bases separating them. The CDR3 has 15 residues. Germline CDR1 MNHEY, CDR2 SVGAGI. The CDR3 DNA sequence: TGTGCCAGCAGAGCCGACCTAGTGGGCAATCAGCCCCAGCATTTT. This gives the protein CASRADLVGNQPQHF.

The chain has TRBV6-5 and TRBJ2-7; weak D call: TRBD1 (5 bases). Germline V gene lookup returns CDR1 MNHEY and CDR2 SVGAGI. The CDR3 length is 13 residues. The V gene lost 6 bases and the J gene lost 5 bases, with 14 bases spanning the gap. DNA for the CDR3: TGTGCCAGCAGGGACCCCGTAGGGGACGAGCAGTACTTC. This codes for CASRDPVGDEQYF.